These 24 T cell receptor beta chains originate from one sample sequenced in a study of cytomegalovirus exposure and HLA in healthy donors. Clones were read by immunoSEQ multiplex PCR, and TCRdb kept only the in-frame ones, dropping some. This table has a few hundred thousand clones, less than 95% appearing once. The sample was PBMCs. Receptors were obtained from a woman aged 25 to 39 in good health and CMV-seronegative.

The rearrangement links TRBV6-6 to TRBJ1-1; TRBD1 agrees at 7 bases. Unmatched junction bases numbered 9, after V lost 10 bases and J lost 4 bases. The CDR3 is 13 residues long. The germline CDR1 and CDR2 sequences are MNHNY and SVGAGI (reference sequence). The DNA for the CDR3 is TGTGCCACCCACAGGGGAAAGGGCACTGAAGCTTTCTTT. Its protein product is CATHRGKGTEAFF.

V gene TRBV4-1 combines with J gene TRBJ2-1, with D hard to call. The V gene lost 2 bases and the J gene lost 2 bases, with 7 bases spanning the gap. Germline V gives CDR1 MGHRA, CDR2 YSYEKL. The CDR3 totals 14 residues. The CDR3 nucleotides are TGCGCCAGCAGCCAATTAGTCCCCTACAATGAGCAGTTCTTC. Encoded protein: CASSQLVPYNEQFF.

This chain uses TRBV29-1 with TRBJ2-7; D is perhaps TRBD1 (6 bases). The CDR3 length is 12 residues. Per germline, CDR1 SQVTM and CDR2 ANQGSEA. V was cut by 1 base and J by 9 bases, with 13 bases left in between. CDR3 coding DNA: TGCAGCGTTGAAGCCGAGGACAGCCGGCAGTACTTC. This gives the protein CSVEAEDSRQYF.

This rearrangement joins TRBV27 to TRBJ1-2, with D perhaps TRBD1 (6 bases). The CDR3 has 15 residues. V was shortened by 5 bases and J by 0 bases, with 13 bases between the two germline ends. CDR1 is MNHEY, CDR2 SMNVEV, per germline (reference sequence). The CDR3 sequence: CASSPQGTANYGYTF. The CDR3 DNA is TGTGCCAGCAGTCCACAGGGTACAGCTAACTATGGCTACACCTTC.

The chain uses TRBV28 and TRBJ1-4, with D possibly being TRBD1 (6 bases). Germline CDR1 reads MDHEN; CDR2 reads SYDVKM. Trimming pared 6 bases from V and 7 bases from J, leaving 12 bases between. The CDR3 runs 13 residues. CDR3 nucleotide sequence: TGTGCCAGCAGGGGGGGCAGCCTTGAAAAACTGTTTTTT. Its protein is CASRGGSLEKLFF.

This sequence joins TRBV7-8 and TRBJ2-7; possible D gene TRBD2, 6 bases. Trimming removed 5 bases at V and 6 bases at J, with 17 bases between. This CDR3 region has 14 residues. Germline V gives CDR1 SGHVS, CDR2 FQNEAQ. The CDR3 loop is CASSDHGSASEQYF. The CDR3 nucleotides are TGTGCCAGCAGCGACCACGGGAGCGCTAGCGAGCAGTACTTC.

This chain joins TRBV7-9 and TRBJ2-7; 8 bases fit TRBD2. The junction had 4 bases not matched to a gene; V was cut back by 4 bases and J by 2 bases. CDR1 is SEHNR, CDR2 FQNEAQ, per germline (reference sequence). This CDR3 spans 14 amino acids. The CDR3 DNA is TGTGCCAGCAGCTCCGGTAGCGGGACCTACGAGCAGTACTTC. Translation gives CASSSGSGTYEQYF.

The CDR3 nucleotides are TGTGCCAGCAGTGAATATTTGACAGCGGAGGCGCAAGAGACCCAGTACTTC. As protein: CASSEYLTAEAQETQYF. The chain carries TRBV25-1 and TRBJ2-5; D might be TRBD1 or TRBD2, each matching 5 bases. The CDR3 runs to 17 residues. Germline lookup yields CDR1 MGHDK and CDR2 SYGVNS. The ends were cut back, 0 bases at V and 2 bases at J, with 16 bases in the middle. Complete variable domain (other parts from reference TRBV25-1 and TRBJ2-5): EADIYQTPRYLVIGTGKKITLECSQTMGHDKMYWYQQDPGMELHLIHYSYGVNSTEKGDLSSESTVSRIRTEHFPLTLESARPSHTSQYLCASSEYLTAEAQETQYFGPGTRLLVL.

J is TRBJ2-7 and V is TRBV11-2; D remains unclear. Trimming took off 6 bases at V and 2 bases at J, with 11 bases between the two ends. The CDR3 is 13 residues long. In germline, CDR1 is SGHAT, CDR2 FQNNGV. The CDR3 is CASRSLGTYEQYF. The CDR3 region has the DNA TGTGCCAGCAGATCGCTGGGGACCTACGAGCAGTACTTC.

The chain links TRBV10-2 to TRBJ2-5, with TRBD2 matching 14 bases. The CDR3 totals 14 residues. Trimming took 8 bases from V and 5 from J; bases not matched to a gene: 4. Germline CDR1 WSHSY, CDR2 SAAADI. The chain's CDR3 is CASQGTSGSETQYF. For the CDR3, the DNA is TGCGCCAGCCAAGGGACTAGCGGGAGTGAGACCCAGTACTTC.

V gene TRBV18 combines with J gene TRBJ1-5; 10 bases agree with TRBD1. From germline, CDR1 is KGHSH and CDR2 LQKENI. The CDR3 is 15 residues long. With V trimmed by 5 bases and J by 5 bases, 6 bases remained unmatched. CDR3 in DNA: TGTGCCAGCTCAAAGAGACAGGGGGCGCATCAGCCCCAGCATTTT. It is translated as CASSKRQGAHQPQHF.

V usage is TRBV7-9 and J usage is TRBJ2-7; unclear D gene. The CDR3 is 13 residues long. V shed 6 bases and J shed 5 bases, with 14 bases lying between them. Germline CDR1 reads SEHNR; CDR2 reads FQNEAQ (reference sequence). This CDR3 reads CASSSTSRNEQYF. CDR3 DNA sequence: TGTGCCAGCAGTTCTACATCCCGGAACGAGCAGTACTTC.

This clone came up a few times. The chain has TRBV7-9 and TRBJ1-1; the D gene is possibly TRBD1 (6 bases). This CDR3 comprises 16 residues. CDR1 SEHNR and CDR2 FQNEAQ come from the germline V gene (reference sequence). The V end was cut by 6 bases, the J end by 2 bases, with 19 bases between. This CDR3 is CASSPGRGGDNTEAFF. The CDR3 coding sequence is TGTGCCAGCAGTCCCGGGAGGGGGGGTGACAACACTGAAGCTTTCTTT.

J is TRBJ2-7 and V is TRBV2; D unclear. Trimming stripped 0 bases from V and 9 bases from J, with 9 bases between. Per germline, CDR1 SNHLY and CDR2 FYNNEI. CDR3 size: 12 residues. DNA of the CDR3: TGTGCCAGCAGTGAAGCCAAACAGCGGCAGTACTTC. It encodes CASSEAKQRQYF. Looking up the rest from reference TRBV2 and TRBJ2-7 gives the full variable domain: EPEVTQTPSHQVTQMGQEVILRCVPISNHLYFYWYRQILGQKVEFLVSFYNNEISEKSEIFDDQFSVERPDGSNFTLKIRSTKLEDSAMYFCASSEAKQRQYFGPGTRLTVT.

The gene calls are TRBV11-2 and TRBJ2-1; TRBD2 agrees at 9 bases. Losses at the gene ends were 1 base for V and 3 bases for J; bases not matched to a gene: 1. The germline CDR1 and CDR2 sequences are SGHAT and FQNNGV. The CDR3 runs 15 residues. The CDR3 bases are TGTGCCAGCAGCTTAGGACTAGCGGTCTACAATGAGCAGTTCTTC. It is translated as CASSLGLAVYNEQFF.

The V and J genes are TRBV4-1 and TRBJ1-1; TRBD1 aligns across 7 bases. This CDR3 is built from 15 residues. Per germline, CDR1 MGHRA and CDR2 YSYEKL. Trimming took 3 bases from V and 3 from J; bases not matched to a gene: 7. The CDR3 loop is CASSHQPQGYTEAFF. CDR3 sequence (DNA): TGCGCCAGCAGCCACCAACCACAGGGGTACACTGAAGCTTTCTTT.

J is TRBJ2-3 and V is TRBV9; 16 positions match TRBD2. This CDR3 region has 20 residues. With V trimmed by 0 bases and J by 2 bases, 9 bases remained unmatched. Looked up from germline, CDR1 is SGDLS and CDR2 is YYNGEE. CDR3 sequence (DNA): TGTGCCAGCAGCGTAGTCGGGACTAGCGGGAGGGACTACTTCACAGATACGCAGTATTTT. Its protein is CASSVVGTSGRDYFTDTQYF.

The chain combines TRBV15 with TRBJ1-1; 8 positions match TRBD1. This CDR3 is built from 15 residues. Unmatched junction bases numbered 13, after V lost 5 bases and J lost 8 bases. Germline assignment: CDR1 LNHNV and CDR2 YYDKDF (reference sequence). The CDR3 coding sequence is TGTGCCACCAGCCCCGATCGACAGGGGTTTCCCGAAGCTTTCTTT. As protein: CATSPDRQGFPEAFF. Drawing the rest from reference TRBV15 and TRBJ1-1, the complete variable domain is DAMVIQNPRYQVTQFGKPVTLSCSQTLNHNVMYWYQQKSSQAPKLLFHYYDKDFNNEADTPDNFQSRRPNTSFCFLDIRSPGLGDTAMYLCATSPDRQGFPEAFFGQGTRLTVV.

V gene TRBV12-2 combines with J gene TRBJ2-3; TRBD2, as called in the table, went unchecked against the DNA. TRBV12-2 is reported as a pseudogene. The CDR3 covers 17 residues. CDR3 region: CASRLAPRRRSTDTQYF. CDR3 DNA: TGTGCAAGTCGCTTAGCCCCGAGGCGGAGATCCACAGATACGCAGTATTTT.

This rearrangement joins TRBV28 to TRBJ2-5, with D uncertain. Trimming cost V 5 bases and J 1 base, with 11 bases left between them. This CDR3 region has 14 residues. The germline gives CDR1 MDHEN, CDR2 SYDVKM. CDR3 DNA sequence: TGTGCCAGCAGTCCCACAGACGGCCAAGAGACCCAGTACTTC. It translates to CASSPTDGQETQYF. Filled out from reference TRBV28 and TRBJ2-5, the complete variable domain reads DVKVTQSSRYLVKRTGEKVFLECVQDMDHENMFWYRQDPGLGLRLIYFSYDVKMKEKGDIPEGYSVSREKKERFSLILESASTNQTSMYLCASSPTDGQETQYFGPGTRLLVL.

The rearrangement joins TRBV13 to TRBJ2-7; D possibly corresponds to TRBD2 (5 bases). CDR3 length: 14 residues. Germline assignment: CDR1 PRHDT and CDR2 FYEKMQ (reference sequence). The ends were cut back, 5 bases at V and 11 bases at J, with 22 bases in the middle. The CDR3: CASSPIGTGSPEYF. CDR3 sequence (DNA): TGTGCCAGCAGCCCCATTGGAACGGGAAGTCCGGAGTACTTC.

The chain uses TRBV6-5 and TRBJ1-4; D is uncertain. The ends were cut back, 6 bases at V and 4 bases at J, with 12 bases in the middle. The CDR3 is 14 residues long. In germline, CDR1 is MNHEY, CDR2 SVGAGI. The CDR3 bases are TGTGCCAGCAGGCCGACACCAGATAATGAAAAACTGTTTTTT. Translating it yields CASRPTPDNEKLFF.

The chain links TRBV7-3 to TRBJ1-2; TRBD1 is a possible D gene (6 bases). The V gene lost 3 bases and the J gene lost 6 bases, with 17 bases spanning the gap. Per germline, CDR1 SGHTA and CDR2 FQGTGA. The CDR3 is made up of 15 amino acids. CDR3 sequence reads: CASSFIKTGSDGYTF. For the CDR3, the DNA is TGTGCCAGCAGCTTTATAAAGACAGGATCGGATGGCTACACCTTC.

The chain joins TRBV5-1 to TRBJ1-5, with D possibly being TRBD1 (6 bases). Trimming stripped 2 bases from V and 2 bases from J, with 11 bases between. The CDR3 loop spans 15 amino acids. CDR1 is SGHRS and CDR2 is YFSETQ in the germline V gene. CDR3 protein: CASSLEGGGNQPQHF. In nucleotides, the CDR3 is TGCGCCAGCAGCTTAGAAGGGGGAGGCAATCAGCCCCAGCATTTT.